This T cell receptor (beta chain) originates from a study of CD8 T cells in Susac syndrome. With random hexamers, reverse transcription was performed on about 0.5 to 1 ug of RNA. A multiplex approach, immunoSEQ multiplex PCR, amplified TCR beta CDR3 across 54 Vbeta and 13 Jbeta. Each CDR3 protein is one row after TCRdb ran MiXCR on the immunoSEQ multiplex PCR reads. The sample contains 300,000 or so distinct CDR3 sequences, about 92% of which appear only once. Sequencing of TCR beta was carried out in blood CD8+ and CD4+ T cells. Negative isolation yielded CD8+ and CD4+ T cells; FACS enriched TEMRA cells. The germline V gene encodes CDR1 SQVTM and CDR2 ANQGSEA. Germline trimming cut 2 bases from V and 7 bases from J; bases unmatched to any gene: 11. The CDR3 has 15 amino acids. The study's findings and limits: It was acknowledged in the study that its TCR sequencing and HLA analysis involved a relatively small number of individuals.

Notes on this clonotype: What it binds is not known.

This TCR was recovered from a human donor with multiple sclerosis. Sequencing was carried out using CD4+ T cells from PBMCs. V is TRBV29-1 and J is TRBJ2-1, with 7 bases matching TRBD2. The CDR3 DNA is TGCAGCGTTGAATGGGCGGGGGTGAATTGGAATGAGCAGTTCTTC. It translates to CSVEWAGVNWNEQFF.